The source of this TCR beta chain is a study of neurological immune-mediated disorders. The CDR3 sequence is 14 residues long. Germline V gives CDR1 MNHEY, CDR2 SVGAGI. V gave up 2 bases and J gave up 7 bases, with 12 bases separating them. The method for making cDNA was 5'RACE, and it used 10-nucleotide random UMIs. TCRdb re-derived calls from the 5' RACE reads in MiXCR, one entry per CDR3 protein. Of almost 85,000 distinct CDR3 sequences in the sample, approximately 2.4% were seen once. This clonotype was recorded many times. The V call is TRBV6-5, the J call TRBJ2-1; a possible D gene is TRBD1 (6 bases). This clonotype originated in a woman aged 30 to 39 with multiple sclerosis. Sequenced sample: PBMCs. CDR3 amino acids: CASSYVGQGNEQFF. The CDR3 region has the DNA TGTGCCAGCAGTTACGTCGGTCAGGGGAATGAGCAGTTCTTC.